These 20 T cell receptor beta chains share one sample of origin, sequenced in a study of cytomegalovirus exposure and HLA in healthy donors. PCR used 60 Vbeta primers and 13 Jbeta primers. Some clones are missing from TCRdb's copy, which holds only in-frame ones; the method was immunoSEQ multiplex PCR. The repertoire consists of roughly 200,000 clones, with 70% to 80% occurring once and the leading ten covering roughly an eighth. Sequenced: PBMCs. These TCRs come from a woman under 40 in good health and CMV-seropositive.

The J gene is TRBJ1-4, the V gene TRBV10-1; tentatively, D is TRBD1 (6 bases). The CDR3 sequence is 13 residues long. Trimming removed 6 bases at V and 5 bases at J, with 10 bases between. Germline assignment: CDR1 WNHNN and CDR2 SYGVQD (reference sequence). The CDR3 reads CASSGQRNEKLFF. CDR3 bases: TGCGCCAGCAGCGGACAGAGGAATGAAAAACTGTTTTTT.

This chain links TRBV12-5 with TRBJ2-1; 10 bases are a match to TRBD2. The length of the CDR3 is 13 residues. The V gene's germline CDR1 is LGHNT and CDR2 FRNRAP. In DNA, the CDR3 is TGTTCCAGCGGGAGGGCCCCCTACAATGAGCAGTTCTTC. Its translation: CSSGRAPYNEQFF.

The chain has TRBV9 and TRBJ2-7; TRBD2 agrees at 8 bases. V was clipped by 4 bases and J by 10 bases; unmatched bases: 10. CDR1 and CDR2 (germline): SGDLS, YYNGEE. The CDR3 is 13 amino acids. CDR3 bases: TGTGCCAGCAGCCCCGGCGGGGGGCAAAAACAGTACTTC. Protein sequence: CASSPGGGQKQYF. The full variable domain, in which reference TRBV9 and TRBJ2-7 provide the parts outside the CDR3, is DSGVTQTPKHLITATGQRVTLRCSPRSGDLSVYWYQQSLDQGLQFLIQYYNGEERAKGNILERFSAQQFPDLHSELNLSSLELGDSALYFCASSPGGGQKQYFGPGTRLTVT.

The rearrangement uses TRBV2 and TRBJ2-7, with 14 bases fitting TRBD2. Losses at the gene ends were 6 bases for V and 3 bases for J; bases not matched to a gene: 4. The CDR3 is 15 amino acids. Looked up from germline, CDR1 is SNHLY and CDR2 is FYNNEI. The CDR3 protein is CASSAGTSGSYEQYF. CDR3 bases: TGTGCCAGCAGCGCCGGGACTAGCGGGAGCTACGAGCAGTACTTC.

This chain connects TRBV27 to TRBJ2-7, with D tentatively TRBD2 (6 bases). Between the trimmed V and J ends, which lost 5 bases and 0 bases, there was a span of 14 bases. CDR1 and CDR2 (germline): MNHEY, SMNVEV (reference sequence). The CDR3 spans 15 residues. CDR3 loop: CASSPDYQSSYEQYF. CDR3 bases: TGTGCCAGCAGTCCGGACTACCAGAGCTCCTACGAGCAGTACTTC.

V gene TRBV15 combines with J gene TRBJ2-5; 11 nucleotides line up with TRBD2. Germline lookup yields CDR1 LNHNV and CDR2 YYDKDF (reference sequence). Germline trimming cut 3 bases from V and 5 bases from J; bases unmatched to any gene: 8. The CDR3 loop spans 16 amino acids. DNA of the CDR3: TGTGCCACCAGCAGGGCAAGACTAGCGGGGACGGAGACCCAGTACTTC. Its translation: CATSRARLAGTETQYF.

This rearrangement joins TRBV11-2 to TRBJ1-1; D not resolved. Germline CDR1 reads SGHAT; CDR2 reads FQNNGV. This CDR3 has 13 amino acids. Trimming took off 2 bases at V and 6 bases at J, with 10 bases between the two ends. This CDR3 reads CASSLRTGSEAFF. The CDR3 nucleotides read TGTGCCAGCAGCTTAAGAACGGGGTCTGAAGCTTTCTTT.

CDR3: CASRPMGLADQETQYF. As DNA, the CDR3 is TGTGCCAGCAGGCCCATGGGACTAGCCGACCAAGAGACCCAGTACTTC. V is TRBV7-2 and J is TRBJ2-5; TRBD2 agrees at 9 bases. Germline-derived CDR1 and CDR2 are SGHTA and FQGNSA. The ends lost 6 bases at V and 0 bases at J; junction bases unmatched: 8. This CDR3 comprises 16 residues. Drawing the rest from reference TRBV7-2 and TRBJ2-5, the complete variable domain is GAGVSQSPSNKVTEKGKDVELRCDPISGHTALYWYRQSLGQGLEFLIYFQGNSAPDKSGLPSDRFSAERTGGSVSTLTIQRTQQEDSAVYLCASRPMGLADQETQYFGPGTRLLVL.

This sequence joins TRBV2 and TRBJ2-3; D is ambiguous. Germline V gene lookup returns CDR1 SNHLY and CDR2 FYNNEI. This CDR3 is 11 amino acids long. V was clipped by 6 bases and J by 10 bases, with 11 bases between them. The CDR3 is CASRTGYSQYF. The CDR3 coding sequence is TGTGCCAGCAGAACCGGTTATTCGCAGTATTTT.

The chain couples TRBV4-3 to TRBJ2-5; D is perhaps TRBD2 (5 bases). The CDR3 sequence is 20 residues long. Germline V lookup: CDR1 LGHNA, CDR2 YSLEER. Trimming cost V 1 base and J 2 bases, with 26 bases left between them. This CDR3 reads CASSQAGGAAWERRQETQYF. DNA of the CDR3: TGCGCCAGCAGCCAAGCCGGCGGTGCGGCGTGGGAGAGGAGGCAAGAGACCCAGTACTTC.

This chain links TRBV11-3 with TRBJ2-2; 12 bases match TRBD1. Germline CDR1 SGHNT, CDR2 YENEEA. The CDR3 extends over 16 amino acids. The J segment lost 2 bases and the V segment lost 5 bases, leaving 3 bases of the junction unmatched. The DNA for the CDR3 is TGTGCCAGCAGCGCCGGGACAGGGGGCAACACCGGGGAGCTGTTTTTT. This sequence encodes CASSAGTGGNTGELFF. Supplemented by reference TRBV11-3 and TRBJ2-2, the full variable domain reads EAGVVQSPRYKIIEKKQPVAFWCNPISGHNTLYWYLQNLGQGPELLIRYENEEAVDDSQLPKDRFSAERLKGVDSTLKIQPAELGDSAVYLCASSAGTGGNTGELFFGEGSRLTVL.

A few counts support this clone. The gene calls are TRBV7-9 and TRBJ2-1; 8 bases are shared with TRBD1. Germline-derived CDR1 and CDR2 are SEHNR and FQNEAQ (reference sequence). This CDR3 comprises 17 residues. V lost 5 bases, J lost 1 base, and 10 bases stayed unmatched. DNA of the CDR3: TGTGCCAGCAGCCCCCCCACAGGGGGTTATTCCTACAATGAGCAGTTCTTC. Protein product: CASSPPTGGYSYNEQFF.

The V call is TRBV30, the J call TRBJ1-2; weak D call: TRBD1 (5 bases). The V and J ends lost 6 bases and 5 bases respectively, with 19 bases between them. The CDR3 has 14 amino acids. Germline assignment: CDR1 GTSNPN and CDR2 SVGIG (reference sequence). The CDR3 DNA sequence: TGTGCCTGCACTGACGACCCCAGGGTTTATGGCTACACCTTC. It is translated as CACTDDPRVYGYTF.

V usage is TRBV2 and J usage is TRBJ2-1; D is uncertain. Looked up from germline, CDR1 is SNHLY and CDR2 is FYNNEI. Trimming shortened V by 7 bases and J by 7 bases, and 8 bases separated the two germline ends. This CDR3 comprises 11 residues. The DNA for the CDR3 is TGTGCCAGCATCCTCTTTAATGAGCAGTTCTTC. Its protein is CASILFNEQFF. The variable domain in full, with the rest retrieved from reference TRBV2 and TRBJ2-1, is EPEVTQTPSHQVTQMGQEVILRCVPISNHLYFYWYRQILGQKVEFLVSFYNNEISEKSEIFDDQFSVERPDGSNFTLKIRSTKLEDSAMYFCASILFNEQFFGPGTRLTVL.

The chain carries TRBV2 and TRBJ1-2; D perhaps matches TRBD1 (6 bases). Deletions cut 7 bases from V and 4 bases from J, with 16 bases between. The length of the CDR3 is 14 residues. Germline CDR1 is SNHLY and CDR2 is FYNNEI. The CDR3 here is CASKAGVGLYGYTF. For the CDR3, the DNA is TGTGCCAGCAAGGCAGGGGTCGGCCTCTATGGCTACACCTTC.

The chain recombines TRBV29-1 with TRBJ2-7; TRBD1 agrees at 8 bases. V was clipped by 4 bases and J by 0 bases; unmatched bases: 5. CDR1 and CDR2 from the germline V gene are SQVTM and ANQGSEA. This CDR3 contains 14 residues. CDR3 bases: TGCAGCGTTGTCGGGACAGGCCTCTCCTACGAGCAGTACTTC. Translating it yields CSVVGTGLSYEQYF.

This clone was counted between two and nine times. This rearrangement joins TRBV5-6 to TRBJ1-3; TRBD1 agrees at 7 bases. With V trimmed by 4 bases and J by 4 bases, 5 bases remained unmatched. The CDR3 consists of 14 residues. Germline lookup yields CDR1 SGHDT and CDR2 YYEEEE. In DNA, the CDR3 is TGTGCCAGCAGCCCATCGGGACAGGGAAACACCATATATTTT. It encodes CASSPSGQGNTIYF.

This chain uses TRBV5-1 with TRBJ2-3, with D perhaps matching TRBD2 (5 bases). The germline V gene encodes CDR1 SGHRS and CDR2 YFSETQ. The CDR3 is 17 residues long. Trimming cost V 0 bases and J 5 bases, with 19 bases left between them. In nucleotides, the CDR3 is TGCGCCAGCAGCTTGGTTCTTTCCGGGATCCGCGGAGATACGCAGTATTTT. Its translation: CASSLVLSGIRGDTQYF.

V usage is TRBV11-2 and J usage is TRBJ2-5; D not resolved. The V end was cut by 2 bases, the J end by 3 bases, with 4 bases between. CDR3 length: 12 amino acids. The germline gives CDR1 SGHAT, CDR2 FQNNGV. Here the CDR3 DNA reads TGTGCCAGCAGCTTATACAAAGAGACCCAGTACTTC. It specifies CASSLYKETQYF.

The rearrangement uses TRBV4-1 and TRBJ2-7; possibly TRBD2 for D (5 bases). This CDR3 is 19 amino acids long. CDR1 and CDR2 from the germline V gene are MGHRA and YSYEKL. The V end lost 0 bases, the J end lost 3 bases, and 24 bases lay between the germline ends. CDR3: CASSQDLVPTTGLIYEQYF. The DNA for the CDR3 is TGCGCCAGCAGCCAAGATCTGGTCCCTACGACGGGATTAATCTACGAGCAGTACTTC.